What follows are 30 T cell receptor beta chains derived from one specimen sequenced in a study of identical twins. TCRdb used MiXCR to reprocess the 5' RACE reads, holding one entry per CDR3 protein. The sample consists of roughly 570,000 distinct CDR3 sequences, just under 10% of them appearing once. This same sample was also part of a study on yellow fever vaccine responses in identical twins.

Material: PBMCs. These receptors were collected from a woman aged 18-29 years in good health.

Only a few counts were recorded for this clonotype. V is TRBV5-5 and J is TRBJ2-2; 9 bases are shared with TRBD1. Germline V gene data show CDR1 as SGHKS and CDR2 as YYEKEE (reference sequence). The ends lost 0 bases at V and 7 bases at J; junction bases unmatched: 1. The CDR3 loop spans 14 amino acids. The CDR3 DNA is TGTGCCAGCAGCTTGGAGACAGGGGGCGGGGAGCTGTTTTTT. This encodes CASSLETGGGELFF.

This clonotype came up once. The rearrangement links TRBV7-2 to TRBJ2-2; 8 positions match TRBD2. V gave up 2 bases and J gave up 0 bases; unmatched junction bases: 2. The length of the CDR3 is 16 residues. Germline V gives CDR1 SGHTA, CDR2 FQGNSA. CDR3 in amino acids: CASSLPSGSNTGELFF. In DNA form, the CDR3 reads TGTGCCAGCAGCTTACCTAGCGGGTCGAACACCGGGGAGCTGTTTTTT.

The rearrangement joins TRBV20-1 to TRBJ2-6; 13 bases fit TRBD2. This CDR3 comprises 17 residues. The V gene's germline CDR1 is DFQATT and CDR2 SNEGSKA (reference sequence). V shed 4 bases and J 0 bases; nucleotides not matched to a gene: 3. CDR3 protein: CSAKRTSGSSGANVLTF. The CDR3 coding sequence is TGCAGTGCTAAACGGACTAGCGGGAGCTCTGGGGCCAACGTCCTGACTTTC.

At least ten counts were recorded for this clonotype. The chain combines TRBV6-2 or TRBV6-3 with TRBJ1-2; possibly TRBD1 for D (5 bases). Germline-derived CDR1 and CDR2 are MNHEY and SVGEGT. The CDR3 contains 14 residues. The V and J ends lost 4 bases and 4 bases respectively, with 13 bases between them. This CDR3 reads CASSFPGTVYGYTF. The CDR3 DNA reads TGTGCCAGCAGTTTCCCCGGGACGGTCTATGGCTACACCTTC.

V and J are TRBV30 and TRBJ2-1; D is ambiguous. The CDR3 has 10 residues. Per the germline V gene, CDR1 is GTSNPN and CDR2 is SVGIG (reference sequence). V lost 7 bases, J lost 8 bases, and 9 bases lay in between. CDR3 sequence reads: CAYADHEQFF. CDR3 DNA sequence: TGTGCCTACGCGGACCATGAGCAGTTCTTC.

This clonotype was found many times. The chain employs TRBV20-1 and TRBJ2-4; tentatively, D is TRBD1 or TRBD2 (5 bases each). V dropped 1 base and J dropped 6 bases, with 10 bases sitting between them. The CDR3 extends over 13 amino acids. Germline CDR1 reads DFQATT; CDR2 reads SNEGSKA (reference sequence). The CDR3 is CSARVPGRNIQYF. For the CDR3, the DNA is TGCAGTGCTAGAGTACCGGGACGAAACATTCAGTACTTC.

This clonotype was observed a few times. V is TRBV7-3 and J is TRBJ2-1; 12 bases are a match to TRBD2. Losses at the gene ends were 6 bases for V and 5 bases for J; bases not matched to a gene: 5. Looked up from germline, CDR1 is SGHTA and CDR2 is FQGTGA. The CDR3 is 15 amino acids. The CDR3 nucleotides read TGTGCCAGCAGGGATCGACTAGCGGGGGACAATGAGCAGTTCTTC. Translated, it gives CASRDRLAGDNEQFF.

This clonotype appeared many times. The CDR3 spells CSATGQMGTEAFF. DNA for the CDR3: TGCAGTGCGACGGGACAGATGGGCACTGAAGCTTTCTTT. The rearrangement joins TRBV20-1 to TRBJ1-1, with TRBD1 matching over 7 bases. V lost 6 bases to trimming and J lost 4 bases; unmatched junction nucleotides: 8. Germline values: CDR1 DFQATT, CDR2 SNEGSKA (reference sequence). The CDR3 length is 13 residues.

Concerning this clonotype: One base away lies a much larger clone, so this may be a sequencing read error. The chain recombines TRBV6-2 or TRBV6-3 with TRBJ2-5, with D perhaps matching TRBD2 (6 bases). CDR3 length equals 14 residues. The germline V gene encodes CDR1 MNHEY and CDR2 SVGEGT. Trimming shortened V by 7 bases and J by 5 bases, and 17 bases separated the two germline ends. This CDR3 is CASTLPTEGETQYF. For the CDR3, the DNA is TGTGCCAGCACCCTGCCTACGGAGGGGGAGACCCAGTACTTC.

This clonotype was counted many times. This rearrangement joins TRBV3-1 to TRBJ2-3; TRBD2 matches 13 bases. Trimming took 2 bases from V and 4 from J; bases not matched to a gene: 0. CDR1 and CDR2 (germline): LGHDT, YNNKEL (reference sequence). The CDR3 has 15 residues. Written as DNA, the CDR3 is TGTGCCAGCAGCCAAACTAGCGGGGGGGCAGATACGCAGTATTTT. Encoded protein: CASSQTSGGADTQYF.

This clonotype has just a few counts. This rearrangement joins TRBV9 to TRBJ2-3; D gene uncertain. Germline CDR1 reads SGDLS; CDR2 reads YYNGEE. The CDR3 consists of 15 residues. The germline V and J ends were trimmed by 8 bases and 2 bases, with 18 bases remaining between them. CDR3 loop: CASTRSLESTDTQYF. The DNA for the CDR3 is TGTGCCAGTACACGGAGCCTTGAGTCCACAGATACGCAGTATTTT. The complete variable domain, with remaining parts taken from reference TRBV9 and TRBJ2-3, reads DSGVTQTPKHLITATGQRVTLRCSPRSGDLSVYWYQQSLDQGLQFLIQYYNGEERAKGNILERFSAQQFPDLHSELNLSSLELGDSALYFCASTRSLESTDTQYFGPGTRLTVL.

This clonotype was detected many times. The chain employs TRBV20-1 and TRBJ1-5; 9 bases align to TRBD1. The V gene's germline CDR1 is DFQATT and CDR2 SNEGSKA (reference sequence). This CDR3 spans 13 amino acids. V lost 3 bases, J lost 4 bases, and 1 base stayed unmatched. CDR3 DNA sequence: TGCAGTGCTAGGGGGACAGGGAATCAGCCCCAGCATTTT. It codes for CSARGTGNQPQHF.

The genes are TRBV28 and TRBJ2-1; D could derive from TRBD1 or TRBD2 (6 bases each). Germline V gene data show CDR1 as MDHEN and CDR2 as SYDVKM. The CDR3 is made up of 16 amino acids. V gave up 6 bases and J gave up 1 base, with 16 bases separating them. The CDR3: CASRLPPGASYNEQFF. CDR3 DNA sequence: TGTGCCAGCAGGCTCCCTCCGGGGGCTTCCTACAATGAGCAGTTCTTC.

This clonotype came up a few times. This chain uses TRBV7-2 with TRBJ2-3; no reliable D call. The CDR3 is 12 residues long. Germline-derived CDR1 and CDR2 are SGHTA and FQGNSA. Trimming removed 3 bases from V and 4 bases from J, with 5 bases in between. The CDR3 bases are TGTGCCAGCAGCTTCAAACCAGATACGCAGTATTTT. Encoded protein: CASSFKPDTQYF. The full variable domain, with the rest looked up from reference TRBV7-2 and TRBJ2-3, is GAGVSQSPSNKVTEKGKDVELRCDPISGHTALYWYRQSLGQGLEFLIYFQGNSAPDKSGLPSDRFSAERTGGSVSTLTIQRTQQEDSAVYLCASSFKPDTQYFGPGTRLTVL.

The CDR3 coding sequence is TGTGCCAGCCAGACGGTCAGGGAGCAGTTCTTC. Its protein is CASQTVREQFF. The genes are TRBV2 and TRBJ2-1; D unclear. CDR1 and CDR2 from the germline V gene are SNHLY and FYNNEI. The CDR3 totals 11 residues. V was trimmed by 8 bases and J by 10 bases, leaving 12 bases between them.

The table lists this clonotype with many counts. V usage is TRBV6-2 or TRBV6-3 and J usage is TRBJ2-1; D might be TRBD2 (6 bases). Trimming took 0 bases from V and 7 from J, leaving 10 bases between them. This CDR3 is 14 amino acids long. Germline lookup yields CDR1 MNHEY and CDR2 SVGEGT. The CDR3 sequence is CASSYSGEVNEQFF. The CDR3 nucleotides read TGTGCCAGCAGTTACTCGGGGGAGGTAAATGAGCAGTTCTTC.

This clonotype appeared a single time. This chain connects TRBV6-1 to TRBJ1-1; D may be TRBD1 (5 bases). The CDR3 has 15 residues. The V gene's germline CDR1 is MNHNS and CDR2 SASEGT. Deletions cut 6 bases from V and 0 bases from J, with 14 bases between. In DNA form, the CDR3 reads TGTGCCAGCAGGGACATCGGACGGGTGAACACTGAAGCTTTCTTT. Its protein is CASRDIGRVNTEAFF.

This clonotype has at least ten counts. This chain connects TRBV5-1 to TRBJ2-7; D not resolved. Germline CDR1 and CDR2: SGHRS and YFSETQ. The CDR3 is made up of 16 amino acids. V lost 4 bases, J lost 0 bases, and 17 bases lay in between. The CDR3 DNA follows: TGCGCCAGCAGCCGCTCAATGGCAGAATCCTCCTACGAGCAGTACTTC. Amino acids: CASSRSMAESSYEQYF.

This clonotype showed up many times. V and J are TRBV20-1 and TRBJ1-4; D is possibly TRBD1 (5 bases). The CDR3 is 15 amino acids. Germline V gene lookup returns CDR1 DFQATT and CDR2 SNEGSKA (reference sequence). Trimming left V 6 bases short and J 0 bases short, with 14 bases between. The CDR3 is CSASGGVATNEKLFF. The CDR3 nucleotides read TGCAGTGCCTCGGGGGGTGTAGCAACTAATGAAAAACTGTTTTTT.

This clonotype was counted only a few times. The chain links TRBV19 to TRBJ2-1; the match to TRBD2 covers 10 bases. Germline V gene sequence: CDR1 LNHDA, CDR2 SQIVND (reference sequence). V shed 5 bases, J shed 9 bases, and the junction held 10 bases outside the gene matches. CDR3 length: 15 amino acids. The CDR3 sequence is CASSPGRTSGTEQFF. CDR3 in DNA: TGTGCCAGTAGTCCAGGCCGGACTAGCGGCACTGAGCAGTTCTTC.

This sequence joins TRBV7-3 and TRBJ1-6; 9 nucleotides match TRBD1. Losses at the gene ends were 5 bases for V and 10 bases for J; bases not matched to a gene: 9. The CDR3 contains 15 residues. The germline V gene has CDR1 SGHTA and CDR2 FQGTGA. The CDR3 nucleotides are TGTGCCAGCAGCCTTTCCGGGACAGGGCAATCACCCCTCCACTTT. Its protein product is CASSLSGTGQSPLHF.

There are many counts of this clonotype. The genes are TRBV13 and TRBJ2-3, with D maybe TRBD2 (5 bases). Germline V lookup: CDR1 PRHDT, CDR2 FYEKMQ (reference sequence). V lost 1 base and J lost 4, with 9 bases in between. The CDR3 runs 14 residues. This chain's CDR3 is CASSLVVAPDTQYF. The CDR3 DNA reads TGTGCCAGCAGCTTAGTGGTAGCGCCAGATACGCAGTATTTT.

This chain connects TRBV7-2 to TRBJ2-7, with D possibly matching TRBD2 (6 bases). V was shortened by 1 base and J by 3 bases, with 16 bases between the two germline ends. Germline CDR1 is SGHTA and CDR2 is FQGNSA. The CDR3 contains 16 residues. The CDR3 DNA sequence: TGTGCCAGCAGCTTAGAGGGTGCGGAGGGGCACTACGAGCAGTACTTC. This encodes CASSLEGAEGHYEQYF.

This rearrangement joins TRBV5-5 to TRBJ2-1; TRBD1 matches at 12 bases. Germline assignment: CDR1 SGHKS and CDR2 YYEKEE (reference sequence). The CDR3 covers 15 residues. Unmatched junction bases numbered 3, after V lost 0 bases and J lost 8 bases. CDR3 bases: TGTGCCAGCAGCTTGGTGGGACAGGGGGCAGATGAGCAGTTCTTC. Amino acid sequence: CASSLVGQGADEQFF.

This clonotype was seen only a few times. V and J are TRBV12-3 or TRBV12-4 and TRBJ2-7; 9 nucleotides align to TRBD2. Trimming cost V 7 bases and J 6 bases; bases outside gene matches: 7. This CDR3 has 13 amino acids. CDR3 sequence (DNA): TGTGCCAGCACCCCGGGACTAGCTTCCGAGCAGTACTTC. Its translation: CASTPGLASEQYF.

A few counts support this clonotype. The chain carries TRBV5-6 and TRBJ1-2, with D unclear. The germline V gene has CDR1 SGHDT and CDR2 YYEEEE. The V gene lost 1 base and the J gene lost 5 bases, with 12 bases spanning the gap. This CDR3 comprises 14 residues. In DNA, the CDR3 is TGTGCCAGCAGCTTGCGGCGGCCGGGGTATGGCTACACCTTC. This translates into CASSLRRPGYGYTF. The full variable domain, completed using reference TRBV5-6 and TRBJ1-2, is DAGVTQSPTHLIKTRGQQVTLRCSPKSGHDTVSWYQQALGQGPQFIFQYYEEEERQRGNFPDRFSGHQFPNYSSELNVNALLLGDSALYLCASSLRRPGYGYTFGSGTRLTVV.

This clonotype was recorded many times. J is TRBJ1-1 and V is TRBV29-1, with 9 positions matching TRBD1. This CDR3 is 15 amino acids long. From germline, CDR1 is SQVTM and CDR2 ANQGSEA. The ends lost 0 bases at V and 7 bases at J; junction bases unmatched: 9. CDR3 bases: TGCAGCGTTGAAGACCCACAGGGGGCGGTCATTGAAGCTTTCTTT. Its protein is CSVEDPQGAVIEAFF.

Comment on this clonotype: Germline and junction disagree at one end, which may indicate a read error. The chain carries TRBV5-6 and TRBJ2-1, with D perhaps given as TRBD1 or TRBD2 (6 bases each). Germline values: CDR1 SGHDT, CDR2 YYEEEE. This CDR3 is 20 amino acids long. The CDR3 protein is CAISLGLALAGGPSYNEQFF. CDR3 DNA: TGTGCCATCAGCTTGGGGCTAGCGCTTGCTGGGGGCCCCTCCTACAATGAGCAGTTCTTC.

This clonotype was observed many times. The J gene is TRBJ2-1, the V gene TRBV12-3 or TRBV12-4; TRBD1 aligns across 10 bases. The CDR3 consists of 15 residues. J gave up 7 bases and V 2 bases, and 5 bases lay outside the gene matches. DNA for the CDR3: TGTGCCAGCAGTTTACGACAGGGGGCGAGAAATGAGCAGTTCTTC. Translated: CASSLRQGARNEQFF.

This clonotype was counted at least ten times. The gene calls are TRBV7-2 and TRBJ2-7; weak D call: TRBD2 (5 bases). The CDR3 is 14 residues long. Trimming removed 1 base from V and 1 base from J, with 8 bases in between. Germline assignment: CDR1 SGHTA and CDR2 FQGNSA. CDR3 sequence reads: CASSLGRDSYEQYF. DNA for the CDR3: TGTGCCAGCAGCTTAGGACGGGATTCCTACGAGCAGTACTTC.